A selection of T cell receptor beta chains follows, all from one sample in a study of T cells in Graves' hyperthyroidism and ophthalmopathy. Via MiXCR, TCRdb re-called the multiplex PCR reads, giving one row per CDR3 protein. Seen here are about 710,000 distinct CDR3 sequences, 16% observed once, and the top ten hold under 8.5%. The sequenced sample consisted of blood. The receptors stem from a man younger than 35 with Graves' hyperthyroidism. Both conserved end residues are part of each CDR3. The D gene is left open where the match is weak. Clone size is shown for a subset of rows, as once, few, many or a class of expanded clone.

clone_size cdr3_length d_call j_call v_call cdr3_aa cdr3_nt
many 12 . TRBJ1-1 TRBV28 CASSLFQGLAFF TGTGCCAGCAGTTTATTTCAGGGATTAGCTTTCTTT
. 15 . TRBJ2-5 TRBV6-1 CASKIRQGRGETQYF TGTGCCAGCAAGATACGGCAGGGGAGGGGAGAGACCCAGTACTTC
many 14 . TRBJ2-3 TRBV28 CATKGSQITDTQYF TGTGCCACCAAGGGGAGTCAAATCACAGATACGCAGTATTTT
. 16 . TRBJ2-3 TRBV27 CASSFRSGGDPDTQYF TGTGCCAGCAGTTTCCGATCGGGCGGGGACCCAGATACGCAGTATTTT
few 14 . TRBJ2-3 TRBV19 CASSIDRGADTQYF TGTGCCAGTAGTATAGATCGTGGGGCAGATACGCAGTATTTT
many 16 TRBD2 TRBJ2-1 TRBV10-3 CAIKEAGTSRVNEQFF TGTGCCATCAAAGAGGCCGGGACTAGTAGAGTCAATGAGCAGTTCTTC
many 15 . TRBJ1-1 TRBV27 CASSSRGGWNTEAFF TGTGCCAGCAGTAGTAGGGGGGGGTGGAACACTGAAGCTTTCTTT
. 14 . TRBJ2-2 TRBV5-1 CASRAVTNTGELFF TGCGCCAGCAGGGCGGTGACGAACACCGGGGAGCTGTTTTTT
many 16 . TRBJ1-1 TRBV12-3/TRBV12-4 CASSLAKDSFNTEAFF TGTGCCAGCAGTTTAGCGAAGGACAGCTTTAACACTGAAGCTTTCTTT
many 16 TRBD2 TRBJ2-3 TRBV19 CASSPRTSGRTDTQYF TGTGCCAGTAGTCCACGGACTAGCGGGAGAACAGATACGCAGTATTTT
. 14 . TRBJ1-3 TRBV6-1 CASTRGLSGNTIYF TGTGCCAGCACCCGCGGCCTCTCTGGAAACACCATATATTTT